Below, 9 T cell receptor beta chains from the same sample are listed, as sequenced in a study of tumor and adjacent non-tumor tissue in lung cancer. A modified ARM-PCR protocol with three rounds of nested PCR amplified TCRbeta. TCRdb redid the calling of the multiplex PCR reads with MiXCR, one entry per CDR3 protein. The repertoire holds about 100,000 distinct CDR3 sequences, with around three fifths as singletons. The template was RNA from unsorted bulk tissue. Distant lung tissue was collected more than 3 cm away from the tumor edge. Specimen: distant non-tumor lung tissue. The receptor source for this set is a man aged 30 to 39 with non-small cell lung cancer.

Worth noting for this clonotype: The CDR3 end shows no conserved phenylalanine or tryptophan, and so a read error is likely. Because the CDR3's place on the DNA is in doubt, the DNA is left out and the CDR3 is given as listed by TCRdb. The rearrangement links TRBV29-1 to TRBJ2-3. The CDR3 is 13 amino acids in total, end residues counted. CDR1 and CDR2 from the germline V gene are SQVTM and ANQGSEA. This CDR3 is CSVEMVSTDTRYI.

The table lists this clonotype with a few counts. This rearrangement joins TRBV20-1 to TRBJ1-1; possibly TRBD1 for D (5 bases). Trimming pared 0 bases from V and 5 bases from J, leaving 10 bases between. The length of the CDR3 is 13 residues. The germline V gene encodes CDR1 DFQATT and CDR2 SNEGSKA (reference sequence). For the CDR3, the DNA is TGCAGTGCTAGAGATGGGGGAGAAACTGAAGCTTTCTTT. This translates into CSARDGGETEAFF.

To note about this clonotype: Germline is not matched at one junction end, which may reflect a read error. The chain employs TRBV28 and TRBJ2-3; 7 bases fit TRBD2. This CDR3 has 17 residues. Germline CDR1 MDHEN, CDR2 SYDVKM. For the CDR3, the DNA is TGTACCAGCACCATAAACCCCCTAGCGGAGGGGCTTGATACGCAGTATTTT. The encoded protein is CTSTINPLAEGLDTQYF.

Only a few counts were recorded for this clonotype. This sequence joins TRBV20-1 and TRBJ2-4; TRBD2 aligns across 7 bases. There are 15 residues in the CDR3. Germline assignment: CDR1 DFQATT and CDR2 SNEGSKA (reference sequence). V trimming: 3 bases; J trimming: 7 bases; junction bases outside the gene matches: 12. CDR3 bases: TGCAGTGCTAGGGAAACCGGGACTATTGGGAACATTCAGTACTTC. It yields the protein CSARETGTIGNIQYF.

A remark on this clonotype: Germline and junction disagree at one end, which may indicate a read error. The chain uses TRBV6-6 and TRBJ1-2, with D perhaps TRBD1 (5 bases). The CDR3 sequence is 14 residues long. Germline loops: CDR1 MNHNY, CDR2 SVGAGI (reference sequence). CDR3 DNA: TGTGCCAGCAGCTACCAGGGTGGGAACTATGGCTGCACCTTC. Encoded protein: CASSYQGGNYGCTF.

This clonotype has more than one count but fewer than ten. The CDR3 end shows no conserved phenylalanine or tryptophan, and so a read error is likely. V usage is TRBV20-1 and J usage is TRBJ2-1; D may be TRBD1 or TRBD2 (5 bases each). Germline V gene data show CDR1 as DFQATT and CDR2 as SNEGSKA (reference sequence). CDR3 length: 15 residues. The CDR3 region is CSALTGTSVLHEQFL. CDR3 in DNA: TGTAGTGCCCTGACCGGGACGAGCGTTCTCCATGAGCAGTTCCTC.

The sample holds a few counts of this clonotype. This may come from a read error, since a much larger clone is one base off. The rearrangement links TRBV7-9 to TRBJ2-3; D is perhaps TRBD1 (6 bases). The CDR3 runs 13 residues. Germline lookup yields CDR1 SEHNR and CDR2 FQNEAQ (reference sequence). This CDR3 is CVSSQRGTDTQYF. The CDR3 DNA reads as TGTGTCAGCAGCCAGAGGGGGACAGATACGCAGTATTTT.

As regards this clonotype: An end of the junction does not agree with germline; a read error may underlie this. J is TRBJ1-5 and V is TRBV11-3; D not resolved. The CDR3 is made up of 12 amino acids. Germline V gene lookup returns CDR1 SGHNT and CDR2 YENEEA. Written as DNA, the CDR3 is TGTGCCAGGAGCCGCGGGGATCAGACCCAGCATTTT. This gives the protein CARSRGDQTQHF.

A note on this clonotype: Since a much larger clone is just one base distant, this may be a read error. The chain combines TRBV30 with TRBJ2-2; D might be TRBD2 (5 bases). This CDR3 has 16 amino acids. The germline V and J ends were trimmed by 0 bases and 4 bases, with 15 bases remaining between them. Germline CDR1 and CDR2: GTSNPN and SVGIG (reference sequence). CDR3 sequence (DNA): TGTGCCTGGAGTGTATGGTGGGAGATGCGCACCGGGGAGCTGTTTTTT. Amino acid sequence: CAWSVWWEMRTGELFF.